This TCR beta chain came from a study of Tregs in tolerant kidney transplant recipients. General study findings and limits: The most relevant donor-specific Treg TCRbeta repertoire apparently came from expansion with activated donor B cells. For some patients, primers changed over time, blocking nucleotide-level comparison.

This clone has just a few counts. Its specificity is not known. Trimming removed 8 bases from V and 8 bases from J, with 22 bases in between. Per germline, CDR1 ENHRY and CDR2 SYGVKD. The CDR3 spans 15 residues. Recipient PBMCs carried a CFSE label and met irradiated graft donor PBMCs for approximately 6 days before FACS sorting. Libraries were prepared by immunoSEQ multiplex PCR; TCRdb keeps only in-frame clonotypes and omits some of them. This table has 15,000 or so clones, about 53% appearing once. This clonotype was sampled from a human patient who received a combined kidney and bone marrow transplant. The V call is TRBV10-3, the J call TRBJ2-1, with D maybe TRBD2 (5 bases). The sample was CD4+ T cells from blood cultured with allogeneic cells, taken before the transplant. For the CDR3, the DNA is TGTGCCATCGCGGTGAGGCTAGGATCCGGGGATGAGCAGTTCTTC. This encodes CAIAVRLGSGDEQFF.